These 26 T cell receptor beta chains came from one sample sequenced in a study of T-cell memory formation after mild COVID-19. TCRdb independently ran MiXCR on the 5' RACE reads; one entry per CDR3 protein. The sample has just over 200,000 distinct CDR3 sequences; about 9.2% are singletons. The sample consisted of PBMCs or a T cell subset sorted from them (not recorded which). All receptors come from a man aged 18-30 years who had mild COVID-19 (a few samples of this study predate the infection). Cell type and time point are not known.

Many counts were recorded for this clonotype. The rearrangement links TRBV7-3 to TRBJ1-1; tentatively, D is TRBD1 (5 bases). V was cut by 5 bases and J by 1 base, with 11 bases left in between. The CDR3 has 14 amino acids. CDR1 and CDR2 from the germline V gene are SGHTA and FQGTGA. CDR3 DNA sequence: TGTGCCAGCAGCCCCCAGGGTGGGAACACTGAAGCTTTCTTT. Translating gives CASSPQGGNTEAFF.

The J gene is TRBJ1-2, the V gene TRBV18; 7 nucleotides align to TRBD1. Germline trimming cut 3 bases from V and 8 bases from J; bases unmatched to any gene: 6. Looked up from germline, CDR1 is KGHSH and CDR2 is LQKENI. The length of the CDR3 is 13 residues. The CDR3 region is CASSPDRFAGYTF. The CDR3, as DNA: TGTGCCAGCTCACCGGACAGGTTTGCCGGCTACACCTTC.

This clonotype was recorded a few times. The chain's CDR3 is CASSLRLRGANVLTF. CDR3 bases: TGTGCCAGCAGCTTGAGGTTGCGTGGGGCCAACGTCCTGACTTTC. This chain links TRBV5-6 with TRBJ2-6; D gene uncertain. The CDR3 is 15 amino acids. V was pared by 1 base and J by 3 bases, with 8 bases between. Per the germline V gene, CDR1 is SGHDT and CDR2 is YYEEEE.

This clonotype was seen a handful of times. The chain links TRBV5-6 to TRBJ2-2; 9 bases match TRBD2. Germline trimming cut 0 bases from V and 4 bases from J; bases unmatched to any gene: 7. The germline CDR1 and CDR2 sequences are SGHDT and YYEEEE. This CDR3 contains 17 residues. CDR3 amino acids: CASSLASAGGFTGELFF. The CDR3 DNA sequence: TGTGCCAGCAGCTTGGCCTCAGCGGGGGGTTTCACCGGGGAGCTGTTTTTT.

The chain employs TRBV6-5 and TRBJ1-1; no definite D call. Germline CDR1 reads MNHEY; CDR2 reads SVGAGI. The length of the CDR3 is 13 residues. Trimming removed 6 bases from V and 1 base from J, with 9 bases in between. CDR3 loop: CASRRPRNTEAFF. The CDR3 DNA reads TGTGCCAGCAGGAGACCCAGGAACACTGAAGCTTTCTTT.

V is TRBV5-1 and J is TRBJ2-5; D unresolved. The J call is uncertain, as TRBJ2-7 better fits the DNA end. The CDR3 runs 13 residues. CDR1 and CDR2 (germline): SGHRS, YFSETQ. CDR3 amino acids: CASSLDPSGEQYV. The CDR3 DNA follows: TGCGCCAGCAGCTTAGATCCGTCGGGCGAGCAGTACGTC.

In its sample, this clonotype was seen a few times. This chain connects TRBV7-6 to TRBJ2-3, with D tentatively TRBD1 (6 bases). The V gene lost 2 bases and the J gene lost 4 bases, with 16 bases spanning the gap. The germline CDR1 and CDR2 sequences are SGHVS and FNYEAQ. The CDR3 has 16 residues. The CDR3 spells CASSLLATAGADTQYF. CDR3 DNA: TGTGCCAGCAGCTTACTGGCTACAGCAGGGGCAGATACGCAGTATTTT.

This clonotype was observed at least ten times. This chain uses TRBV2 with TRBJ2-1, with TRBD2 matching over 11 bases. V was pared by 4 bases and J by 6 bases, with 2 bases of the junction left unmatched. CDR3 length: 14 residues. In germline, CDR1 is SNHLY, CDR2 FYNNEI. The CDR3 sequence: CASSAGLAANEQFF. The CDR3 DNA reads as TGTGCCAGCAGTGCGGGACTAGCGGCCAATGAGCAGTTCTTC. Full variable domain (outside the CDR3, taken from reference TRBV2 and TRBJ2-1): EPEVTQTPSHQVTQMGQEVILRCVPISNHLYFYWYRQILGQKVEFLVSFYNNEISEKSEIFDDQFSVERPDGSNFTLKIRSTKLEDSAMYFCASSAGLAANEQFFGPGTRLTVL.

This clonotype was seen only a few times. The V call is TRBV5-1, the J call TRBJ2-1; maybe TRBD2 (5 bases). The CDR3 is made up of 14 amino acids. Trimming left V 0 bases short and J 6 bases short, with 10 bases between. In germline, CDR1 is SGHRS, CDR2 YFSETQ. CDR3 residues: CASSLGGLANEQFF. CDR3 coding DNA: TGCGCCAGCAGCTTGGGAGGGTTGGCCAATGAGCAGTTCTTC.

The V gene is TRBV25-1, the J gene TRBJ2-1; D may be TRBD2 (5 bases). The V gene lost 2 bases and the J gene lost 4 bases, with 12 bases spanning the gap. Germline CDR1 is MGHDK and CDR2 is SYGVNS. The CDR3 covers 15 residues. The CDR3 DNA reads as TGTGCCAGCAGTGAAAGGGCGGACTTTTACAATGAGCAGTTCTTC. It codes for CASSERADFYNEQFF. The full variable domain, rest sourced from reference TRBV25-1 and TRBJ2-1, is EADIYQTPRYLVIGTGKKITLECSQTMGHDKMYWYQQDPGMELHLIHYSYGVNSTEKGDLSSESTVSRIRTEHFPLTLESARPSHTSQYLCASSERADFYNEQFFGPGTRLTVL.

This clonotype was seen only a few times. This rearrangement joins TRBV11-1 to TRBJ2-5; D ambiguous. Trimming cost V 6 bases and J 2 bases, with 10 bases left between them. The CDR3 is 13 residues long. Germline loops: CDR1 SGHAT, CDR2 FQDESV (reference sequence). This chain's CDR3 is CASRFDLQETQYF. CDR3 DNA sequence: TGTGCCAGCAGATTCGACCTGCAAGAGACCCAGTACTTC.

This rearrangement joins TRBV7-8 to TRBJ2-5; weak D call: TRBD2 (6 bases). Germline V CDR1 and CDR2: SGHVS, FQNEAQ. The CDR3 loop spans 17 amino acids. V shed 3 bases and J shed 9 bases, with 26 bases lying between them. The CDR3 loop is CASSFGLRGPVFGAQYF. The CDR3 region has the DNA TGTGCCAGCAGCTTTGGGTTGCGGGGCCCAGTTTTTGGGGCCCAGTACTTC.

The V call is TRBV12-3 or TRBV12-4, the J call TRBJ2-4, with 8 bases identical to TRBD2. Trimming cost V 3 bases and J 7 bases; bases outside gene matches: 2. CDR3 size: 13 residues. CDR3 sequence reads: CASSFGGGNIQYF. In DNA, the CDR3 is TGTGCCAGCAGTTTTGGCGGGGGGAACATTCAGTACTTC.

The chain has TRBV5-1 and TRBJ2-5, with 11 bases identical to TRBD2. This CDR3 contains 17 residues. Unmatched junction bases numbered 5, after V lost 0 bases and J lost 1 base. The germline V gene has CDR1 SGHRS and CDR2 YFSETQ. CDR3 coding DNA: TGCGCCAGCAGCTTGGCCGGGACTAGCGGACCCCAAGAGACCCAGTACTTC. Translating it yields CASSLAGTSGPQETQYF.

There are a few counts of this clonotype. CDR3 DNA sequence: TGTGCCAGCAGTTACTCGCGCAGCCCTAACTATGGCTACACCTTC. Protein: CASSYSRSPNYGYTF. This chain uses TRBV6-5 with TRBJ1-2; D not resolved. The CDR3 is made up of 15 amino acids. Per the germline V gene, CDR1 is MNHEY and CDR2 is SVGAGI. V was trimmed by 0 bases and J by 0 bases, leaving 8 bases between them.

This clonotype was seen at least ten times. This chain links TRBV6-1 with TRBJ2-4; 7 bases are a match to TRBD1. The CDR3 contains 15 residues. Germline V lookup: CDR1 MNHNS, CDR2 SASEGT. The V gene end was trimmed by 7 bases and the J gene end by 3 bases; junction bases not matched to a gene: 9. This CDR3 is CASIVGGAGKNIQYF. In nucleotides, the CDR3 is TGTGCCAGCATCGTAGGGGGCGCGGGCAAAAACATTCAGTACTTC.

The chain recombines TRBV29-1 with TRBJ2-3; D perhaps matches TRBD2 (5 bases). The germline V and J ends were trimmed by 7 bases and 5 bases, with 25 bases remaining between them. The CDR3 runs to 16 residues. Germline V gene sequence: CDR1 SQVTM, CDR2 ANQGSEA. The CDR3, as DNA: TGCAGCGGGCGACGGACTGGCGGTGGTGATGAAGATACGCAGTATTTT. Its protein is CSGRRTGGGDEDTQYF.

The chain recombines TRBV7-2 with TRBJ2-7, with D possibly TRBD2 on 6 matching bases. This CDR3 comprises 14 residues. V was trimmed by 7 bases and J by 2 bases, leaving 15 bases between them. The V gene's germline CDR1 is SGHTA and CDR2 FQGNSA. The CDR3 reads CASTIGGMAYEQYF. The CDR3 DNA reads as TGTGCCAGCACTATTGGGGGGATGGCCTACGAGCAGTACTTC. Based on the CDR3 plus reference TRBV7-2 and TRBJ2-7, the full variable domain is GAGVSQSPSNKVTEKGKDVELRCDPISGHTALYWYRQSLGQGLEFLIYFQGNSAPDKSGLPSDRFSAERTGGSVSTLTIQRTQQEDSAVYLCASTIGGMAYEQYFGPGTRLTVT.

This clonotype was seen at least ten times. J is TRBJ2-5 and V is TRBV25-1; 8 bases match TRBD1. Germline V gene data show CDR1 as MGHDK and CDR2 as SYGVNS. The CDR3 is made up of 11 amino acids. After removal of 8 bases from V and 6 bases from J, the junction contained 2 bases not matched to a gene. CDR3 residues: CASGQGKTQYF. The CDR3 coding sequence is TGTGCCAGCGGACAGGGAAAGACCCAGTACTTC. Variable domain in full (rest from reference TRBV25-1 and TRBJ2-5): EADIYQTPRYLVIGTGKKITLECSQTMGHDKMYWYQQDPGMELHLIHYSYGVNSTEKGDLSSESTVSRIRTEHFPLTLESARPSHTSQYLCASGQGKTQYFGPGTRLLVL.

In this sample, this clonotype turned up a few times. This rearrangement joins TRBV2 to TRBJ1-5, with D perhaps TRBD1 (5 bases). Trimming shortened V by 6 bases and J by 5 bases, and 11 bases separated the two germline ends. From germline, CDR1 is SNHLY and CDR2 FYNNEI. The CDR3 totals 13 residues. Here the CDR3 reads CASSQVTDQPQHF. The CDR3 DNA reads TGTGCCAGCAGCCAGGTGACAGATCAGCCCCAGCATTTT.

The chain has TRBV19 and TRBJ2-2; no clear D. The germline V gene encodes CDR1 LNHDA and CDR2 SQIVND (reference sequence). V was trimmed by 7 bases and J by 3 bases, leaving 18 bases between them. The CDR3 has 16 amino acids. DNA of the CDR3: TGTGCCAGTACCCCCCTCCCGGGCAGATACACCGGGGAGCTGTTTTTT. This sequence encodes CASTPLPGRYTGELFF. The entire variable domain, with the rest obtained from reference TRBV19 and TRBJ2-2, is as follows: DGGITQSPKYLFRKEGQNVTLSCEQNLNHDAMYWYRQDPGQGLRLIYYSQIVNDFQKGDIAEGYSVSREKKESFPLTVTSAQKNPTAFYLCASTPLPGRYTGELFFGEGSRLTVL.

This sequence joins TRBV6-2 or TRBV6-3 and TRBJ2-7; 12 bases match TRBD1. Germline trimming cut 5 bases from V and 2 bases from J; bases unmatched to any gene: 13. The CDR3 is made up of 18 amino acids. Germline CDR1 reads MNHEY; CDR2 reads SVGEGT. CDR3 protein: CASSNRDRGRSIPYEQYF. CDR3 nucleotide sequence: TGTGCCAGCAGTAACCGGGACAGGGGGCGTAGTATCCCCTACGAGCAGTACTTC.

This chain joins TRBV7-3 and TRBJ2-4; D remains ambiguous. This CDR3 is 15 amino acids long. Deletions cut 0 bases from V and 0 bases from J, with 6 bases between. Germline V lookup: CDR1 SGHTA, CDR2 FQGTGA. CDR3 sequence: CASSLTGAAKNIQYF. For the CDR3, the DNA is TGTGCCAGCAGCTTAACAGGAGCAGCCAAAAACATTCAGTACTTC.

The DNA for the CDR3 is TGTGCCAGCAGTCTGACTAGCGGGAGGTCTGGGGCCAACGTCCTGACTTTC. Amino acid sequence: CASSLTSGRSGANVLTF. The genes are TRBV6-5 and TRBJ2-6; 13 bases map to TRBD2. V was clipped by 5 bases and J by 1 base; unmatched bases: 2. Germline V gene data show CDR1 as MNHEY and CDR2 as SVGAGI. The CDR3 has 17 residues.

The chain has TRBV7-9 and TRBJ2-5; 11 positions agree with TRBD2. J lost 3 bases, V lost 3 bases, and 9 bases had no gene match. Per the germline V gene, CDR1 is SEHNR and CDR2 is FQNEAQ (reference sequence). This CDR3 has 17 residues. CDR3 nucleotide sequence: TGTGCCAGCAGCTTCTCCGCCCTAGCGGGGGGAAAAGAGACCCAGTACTTC. Amino acids: CASSFSALAGGKETQYF.

This clonotype was picked up many times. The chain is built from TRBV5-1 and TRBJ1-3, with TRBD1 matching over 7 bases. There are 16 residues in the CDR3. The trim removed 4 bases at V and 5 bases at J, leaving 12 bases unmatched. Germline V lookup: CDR1 SGHRS, CDR2 YFSETQ. CDR3 coding DNA: TGCGCCAGCAGCCGGGGTCCAGGGGACAGCCGAAACACCATATATTTT. Its protein is CASSRGPGDSRNTIYF.